This T cell receptor (beta chain) was sequenced in a study of early T cells in non-severe SARS-CoV-2 infection. Study summary: Chains stayed unpaired after sequencing of bulk RNA from unsorted whole blood.

Looked up from germline, CDR1 is KGHSH and CDR2 is LQKENI. This CDR3 region has 13 residues. Separate cDNA molecules each had unique molecular identifiers attached to them. TCRdb called the 5' RACE reads again in MiXCR, with one record for every CDR3 protein. The sample carries tens of thousands of distinct CDR3 sequences, approximately 5.1% recorded once. General study findings and limits: VDJdb matching, biased toward anti-spike CD8 responses, missed private and CD4 specificities.

This clonotype was seen more than once but under ten times. What it recognizes is unknown. The junction does not match germline at one end; this may be a read error. J is TRBJ2-7 and V is TRBV18; D unresolved. Sequenced input: whole blood. The receptor comes from an adult who was a healthcare worker with PCR-confirmed SARS-CoV-2 infection or an uninfected control (not recorded which). The DNA of the CDR3 is TGTGCCAGCTCACCTTCCGGATCCTCCGAGCAGTACTTC. This codes for CASSPSGSSEQYF. Full variable domain (outside the CDR3, taken from reference TRBV18 and TRBJ2-7): NAGVMQNPRHLVRRRGQEARLRCSPMKGHSHVYWYRQLPEEGLKFMVYLQKENIIDESGMPKERFSAEFPKEGPSILRIQQVVRGDSAAYFCASSPSGSSEQYFGPGTRLTVT.